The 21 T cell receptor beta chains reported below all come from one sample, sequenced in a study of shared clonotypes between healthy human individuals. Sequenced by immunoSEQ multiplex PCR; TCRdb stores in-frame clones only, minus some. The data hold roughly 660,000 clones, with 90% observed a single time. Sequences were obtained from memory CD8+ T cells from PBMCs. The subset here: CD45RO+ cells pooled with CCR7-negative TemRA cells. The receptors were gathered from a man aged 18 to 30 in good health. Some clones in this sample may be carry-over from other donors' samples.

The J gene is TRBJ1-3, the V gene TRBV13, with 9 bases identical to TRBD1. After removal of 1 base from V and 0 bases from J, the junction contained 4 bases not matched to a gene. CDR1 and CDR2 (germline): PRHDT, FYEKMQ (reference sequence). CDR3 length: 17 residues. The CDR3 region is CASSLVEGQGSGNTIYF. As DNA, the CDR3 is TGTGCCAGCAGCTTAGTTGAGGGACAGGGCTCTGGAAACACCATATATTTT. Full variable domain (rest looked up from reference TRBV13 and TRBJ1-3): AAGVIQSPRHLIKEKRETATLKCYPIPRHDTVYWYQQGPGQDPQFLISFYEKMQSDKGSIPDRFSAQQFSDYHSELNMSSLELGDSALYFCASSLVEGQGSGNTIYFGEGSWLTVV.

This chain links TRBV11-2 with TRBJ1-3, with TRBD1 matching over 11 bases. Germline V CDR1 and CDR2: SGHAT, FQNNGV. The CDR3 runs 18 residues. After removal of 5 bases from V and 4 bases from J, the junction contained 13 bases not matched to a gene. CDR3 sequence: CASSLGQGVSALGNTIYF. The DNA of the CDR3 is TGTGCCAGCAGCCTGGGACAGGGGGTTTCGGCTTTAGGAAACACCATATATTTT. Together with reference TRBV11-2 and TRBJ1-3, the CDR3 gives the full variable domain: EAGVAQSPRYKIIEKRQSVAFWCNPISGHATLYWYQQILGQGPKLLIQFQNNGVVDDSQLPKDRFSAERLKGVDSTLKIQPAKLEDSAVYLCASSLGQGVSALGNTIYFGEGSWLTVV.

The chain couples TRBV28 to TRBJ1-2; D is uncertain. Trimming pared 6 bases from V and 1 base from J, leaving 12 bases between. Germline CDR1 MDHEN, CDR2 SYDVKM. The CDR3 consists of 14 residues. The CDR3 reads CASSLRSVNYGYTF. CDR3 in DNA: TGTGCCAGCAGCCTACGTAGTGTTAACTATGGCTACACCTTC.

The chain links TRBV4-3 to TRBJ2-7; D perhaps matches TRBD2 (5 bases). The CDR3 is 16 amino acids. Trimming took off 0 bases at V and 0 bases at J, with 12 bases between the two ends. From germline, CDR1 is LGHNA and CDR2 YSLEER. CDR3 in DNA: TGCGCCAGCAGCCAAGATTATCTAGCCGGCTCCTACGAGCAGTACTTC. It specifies CASSQDYLAGSYEQYF.

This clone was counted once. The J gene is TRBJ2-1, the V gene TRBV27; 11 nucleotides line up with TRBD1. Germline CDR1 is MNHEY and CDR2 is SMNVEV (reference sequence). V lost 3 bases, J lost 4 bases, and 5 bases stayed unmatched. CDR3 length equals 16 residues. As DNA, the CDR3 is TGTGCCAGCAGTTTGGGGACAGGGGGTCTTTACAATGAGCAGTTCTTC. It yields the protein CASSLGTGGLYNEQFF.

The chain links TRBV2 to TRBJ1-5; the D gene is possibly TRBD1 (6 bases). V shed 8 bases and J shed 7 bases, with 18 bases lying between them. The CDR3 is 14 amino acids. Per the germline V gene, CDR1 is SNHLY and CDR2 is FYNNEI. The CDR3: CASRPGGTPQPQHF. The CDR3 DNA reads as TGTGCCAGCCGCCCCGGGGGCACCCCGCAGCCCCAGCATTTT.

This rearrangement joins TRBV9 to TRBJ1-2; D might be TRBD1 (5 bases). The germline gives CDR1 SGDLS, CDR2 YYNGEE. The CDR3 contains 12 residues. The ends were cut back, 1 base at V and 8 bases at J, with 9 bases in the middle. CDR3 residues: CASSVKGSGYTF. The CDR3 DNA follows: TGTGCCAGCAGCGTAAAGGGGTCGGGCTACACCTTC.

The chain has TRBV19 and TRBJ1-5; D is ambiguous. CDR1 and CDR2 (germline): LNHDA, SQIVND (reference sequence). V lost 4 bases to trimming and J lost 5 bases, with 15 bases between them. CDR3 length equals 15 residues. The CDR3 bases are TGTGCCAGTAGTACCCTCAGGAGGACCGATCAGCCCCAGCATTTT. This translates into CASSTLRRTDQPQHF.

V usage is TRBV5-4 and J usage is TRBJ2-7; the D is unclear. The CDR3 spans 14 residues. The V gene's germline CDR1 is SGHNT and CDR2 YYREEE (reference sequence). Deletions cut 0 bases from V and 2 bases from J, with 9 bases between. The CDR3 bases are TGTGCCAGCAGCTTGGAGGCCAACCCCTACGAGCAGTACTTC. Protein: CASSLEANPYEQYF.

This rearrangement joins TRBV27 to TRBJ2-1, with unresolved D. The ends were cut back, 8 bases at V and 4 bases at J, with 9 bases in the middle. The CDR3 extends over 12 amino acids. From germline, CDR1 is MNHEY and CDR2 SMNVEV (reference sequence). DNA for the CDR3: TGTGCCAGCTCCCGGGCGTACAATGAGCAGTTCTTC. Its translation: CASSRAYNEQFF.

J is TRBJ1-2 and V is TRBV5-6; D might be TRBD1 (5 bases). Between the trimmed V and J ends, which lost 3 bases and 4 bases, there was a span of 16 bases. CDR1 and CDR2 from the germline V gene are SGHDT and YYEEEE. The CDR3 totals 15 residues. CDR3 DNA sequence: TGTGCCAGCAGCTCCTTTGGGGACCCCTTCTATGGCTACACCTTC. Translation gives CASSSFGDPFYGYTF.

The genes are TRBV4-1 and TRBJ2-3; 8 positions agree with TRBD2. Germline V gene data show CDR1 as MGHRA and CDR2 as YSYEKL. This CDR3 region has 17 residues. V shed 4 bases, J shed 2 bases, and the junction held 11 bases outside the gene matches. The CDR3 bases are TGCGCCAGCAGCCGCACACCACTAGCGGATCTCACAGATACGCAGTATTTT. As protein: CASSRTPLADLTDTQYF.

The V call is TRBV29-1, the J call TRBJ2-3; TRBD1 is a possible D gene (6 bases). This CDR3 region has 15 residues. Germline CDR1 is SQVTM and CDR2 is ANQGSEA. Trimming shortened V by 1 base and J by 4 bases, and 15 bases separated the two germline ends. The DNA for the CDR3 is TGCAGCGTTGAAGGGGGGCCCTTGGTGGCAGATACGCAGTATTTT. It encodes CSVEGGPLVADTQYF.

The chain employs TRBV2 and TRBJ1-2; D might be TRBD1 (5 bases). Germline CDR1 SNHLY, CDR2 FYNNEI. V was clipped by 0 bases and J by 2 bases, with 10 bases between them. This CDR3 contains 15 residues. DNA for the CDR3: TGTGCCAGCAGTGAAGCAATCAGGGTCAACTATGGCTACACCTTC. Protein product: CASSEAIRVNYGYTF.

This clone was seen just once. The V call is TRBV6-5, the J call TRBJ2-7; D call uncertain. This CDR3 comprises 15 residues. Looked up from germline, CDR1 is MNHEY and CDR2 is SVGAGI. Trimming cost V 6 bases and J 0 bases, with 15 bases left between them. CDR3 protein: CASSQRVASSYEQYF. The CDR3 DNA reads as TGTGCCAGCAGCCAAAGGGTTGCTAGCTCCTACGAGCAGTACTTC.

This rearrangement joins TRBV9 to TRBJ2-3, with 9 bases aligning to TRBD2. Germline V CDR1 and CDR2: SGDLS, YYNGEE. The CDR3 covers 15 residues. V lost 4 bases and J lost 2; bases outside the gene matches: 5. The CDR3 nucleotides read TGTGCCAGCAGCCTTAGACTAGCGGCCACAGATACGCAGTATTTT. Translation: CASSLRLAATDTQYF.

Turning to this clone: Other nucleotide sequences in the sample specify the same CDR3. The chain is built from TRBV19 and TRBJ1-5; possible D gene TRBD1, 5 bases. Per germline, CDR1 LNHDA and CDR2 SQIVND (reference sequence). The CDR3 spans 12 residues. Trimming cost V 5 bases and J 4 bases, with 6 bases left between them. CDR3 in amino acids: CASSQGNQPQHF. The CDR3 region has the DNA TGTGCCAGTAGTCAGGGTAATCAGCCCCAGCATTTT.

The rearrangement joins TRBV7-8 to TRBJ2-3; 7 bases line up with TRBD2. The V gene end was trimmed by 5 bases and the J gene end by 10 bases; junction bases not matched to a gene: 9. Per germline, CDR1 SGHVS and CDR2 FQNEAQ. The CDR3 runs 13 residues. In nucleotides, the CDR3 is TGTGCCAGCAGCGGAAGGACTAGTCGGGCGCAGTATTTT. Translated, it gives CASSGRTSRAQYF.

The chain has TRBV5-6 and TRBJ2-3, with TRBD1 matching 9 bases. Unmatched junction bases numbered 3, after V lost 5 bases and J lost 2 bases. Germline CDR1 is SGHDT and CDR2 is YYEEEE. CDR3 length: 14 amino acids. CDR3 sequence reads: CASSRDRVTDTQYF. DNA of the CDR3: TGTGCCAGCAGTAGGGACAGGGTCACAGATACGCAGTATTTT.

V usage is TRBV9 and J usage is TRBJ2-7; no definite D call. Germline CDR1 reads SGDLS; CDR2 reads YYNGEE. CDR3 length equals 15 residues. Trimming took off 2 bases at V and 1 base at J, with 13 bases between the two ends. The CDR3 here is CASSVTSHGSYEQYF. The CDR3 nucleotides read TGTGCCAGCAGCGTCACCAGTCATGGGTCCTACGAGCAGTACTTC.

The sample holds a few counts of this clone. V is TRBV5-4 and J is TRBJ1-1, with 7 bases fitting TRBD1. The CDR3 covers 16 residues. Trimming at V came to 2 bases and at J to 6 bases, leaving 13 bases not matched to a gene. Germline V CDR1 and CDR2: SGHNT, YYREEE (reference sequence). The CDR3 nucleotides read TGTGCCAGCAGCTTAGGTCTGACAGGGAAGGGCGCTGAAGCTTTCTTT. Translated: CASSLGLTGKGAEAFF.